A selection of T cell receptor beta chains follows, all from one sample in a study of control samples from healthy donors and cancer patients. Generated by immunoSEQ multiplex PCR, the TCRdb table keeps only in-frame clones and is missing some. The repertoire has tens of thousands of clones, more than 85% of them found once; the top ten carry over 3.5%. The sample consisted of blood. The source of these receptors is a woman between 45 and 60 years old in good health. Each CDR3 is given without its conserved first and last residue.

J gene | V gene | CDR3 protein
TRBJ2-1 | TRBV4-2 | ASSQGRSGYSIRNEQF
TRBJ1-6 | TRBV7-9 | ASSSWTGNSPLH
TRBJ1-5 | TRBV9 | ASSARDSNQPQH
TRBJ1-2 | TRBV10-3 | AISILDGSSYGYT
TRBJ1-1 | TRBV7-2 | ASSRQENTEAF
TRBJ2-3 | TRBV5-4 | ASSLTVTSTDTQY
TRBJ1-1 | TRBV5-8 | ASSPGRGPEAF
TRBJ1-2 | TRBV25-1 | ASSVSGYGYT
TRBJ2-2 | TRBV5-4 | ASSLPRLQTSTGELF
TRBJ1-4 | TRBV25-1 | ASSDPLYRATNEKLF
TRBJ1-5 | TRBV20-1 | SASLQGVYQPQH
TRBJ2-1 | TRBV11-2 | ASSRSDEQF
TRBJ2-2 | TRBV18 | ASSPSTAAGELF
TRBJ1-6 | TRBV28 | ASSLSLYRGSYNSPLH
TRBJ1-6 | TRBV6-1 | ASSAKQGTYNSPLH
TRBJ2-4 | TRBV5-1 | ASSGPTHLAKNIQY
TRBJ1-2 | TRBV9 | ASSVGGGPGGYT
TRBJ2-5 | TRBV4-1 | ASSQAGPGETQY
TRBJ2-4 | TRBV4-1 | ASSHLISGTGGAKNIQY
TRBJ2-6 | TRBV5-6 | ASSLLLVSGANVLT
TRBJ1-1 | TRBV3-1/TRBV3-2 | ASSQLTTEAF
TRBJ2-7 | TRBV7-2 | ASRGGGTSSYEQY